This is a list of T cell receptor beta chains from one sample in a study of blood T cell repertoires in COVID-19. Assay: immunoSEQ multiplex PCR; the TCRdb copy retains only in-frame clones and omits some. The sample lists 95,000 to 150,000 clones, approximately 85% seen once, with 25% to 30% in the top ten. The sample consisted of peripheral blood. These receptors all stem from a woman older than 75 with acute or convalescent COVID-19. The CDR3 runs from the conserved cysteine through the conserved F or W. The D gene is left open where the match is weak. Some rows mark clone size as missing; the rest say once, few, many or name a class of expanded clone.

abundance | d_gene | j_gene | v_gene | CDR3nt | CDR3aa
- | TRBD2 | TRBJ2-5 | TRBV7-9 | TGTGCCAGCAGCCCCACGGGGACTAGCGGGGTGGAGACCCAGTACTTC | CASSPTGTSGVETQYF
- | - | TRBJ1-1 | TRBV28 | TGTGCCAGCAGTTTAGCCGAATACTCTAAGGCTTTCTTT | CASSLAEYSKAFF
- | TRBD1 | TRBJ2-5 | TRBV5-1 | TGCGCCAGCACCCGGGACAGGCAAGAGACCCAGTACTTC | CASTRDRQETQYF
few | TRBD1 | TRBJ1-5 | TRBV19 | TGTGCCAGTAGCGGTACAGGGGTTCTTTATAGCAATCAGCCCCAGCATTTT | CASSGTGVLYSNQPQHF
- | TRBD1 | TRBJ1-6 | TRBV19 | TGTGCCAGTAGTATAGACCACAGGGGCCGCAATTCACCCCTCCACTTT | CASSIDHRGRNSPLHF
- | TRBD1 | TRBJ1-6 | TRBV28 | TGTGCCAGCCGACCCCCGGGACAGGCGCCCCATTCACCCCTCCACTTT | CASRPPGQAPHSPLHF
- | TRBD2 | TRBJ2-3 | TRBV5-4 | TGTGCCAGCAGCCTCCGGACTAGCGCAGATACGCAGTATTTT | CASSLRTSADTQYF
- | - | TRBJ1-1 | TRBV29-1 | TGCAGCGTTGGGCCCCTCCGGACTTCCGAAGCTTTCTTT | CSVGPLRTSEAFF
- | - | TRBJ1-1 | TRBV7-9 | TGTGCCAGCACGTCCCACAGGTACAATGAAGCTTTCTTT | CASTSHRYNEAFF
- | - | TRBJ1-1 | TRBV7-8 | TGTGTCACGACAGGCACGCTCAACACTGAAGCTTTCTTT | CVTTGTLNTEAFF
- | - | TRBJ2-7 | TRBV6-1 | TGTGCCAGCAGTGAAGTTGGTACCTTCGGGACAAACGAGCAGTACTTC | CASSEVGTFGTNEQYF
few | - | TRBJ2-7 | TRBV19 | TGTGCCAGTAGTCGGAACAGGGATAGCTCCTACGAGCAGTACTTC | CASSRNRDSSYEQYF
- | - | TRBJ1-5 | TRBV19 | TGTGCCAGTAGTATCCCGGGGACACCTAATCAGCCCCAGCATTTT | CASSIPGTPNQPQHF
once | - | TRBJ1-1 | TRBV5-1 | TGCGCCAGCAGCTTGATAGGTACATTTGAGGGAGCTTTCTTT | CASSLIGTFEGAFF
- | - | TRBJ2-3 | TRBV29-1 | TGCAGCGTTGAAGGTAGCGGCTACGACACAGATACGCAGTATTTT | CSVEGSGYDTDTQYF
- | - | TRBJ1-1 | TRBV10-3 | TGTGCCATCAGCGTGACAGGAAACACTGAAGCTTTCTTT | CAISVTGNTEAFF
- | - | TRBJ1-4 | TRBV6-5 | TGTGCCAGCTCCCATAACTGGAATGAAAAACTGTTTTTT | CASSHNWNEKLFF
few | - | TRBJ1-3 | TRBV15 | TGTGCCACCAGAGGCGCGGGGGCCCGCTCTGGAAACACCATATATTTT | CATRGAGARSGNTIYF
- | - | TRBJ1-1 | TRBV6-5 | TGTGCCAGCAGTTTAGGACACGGGGGGAACACTGAAGCTTTCTTT | CASSLGHGGNTEAFF
- | TRBD2 | TRBJ2-7 | TRBV5-4 | TGTGCCAGCAGGGCCGTGGGAGCGGGGCCCCGTTCCAGGCAGTACTTC | CASRAVGAGPRSRQYF
- | TRBD1 | TRBJ1-1 | TRBV5-1 | TGCGCCAGCAGCGCCCGACAGGGGGCAAGGACTGAAGCTTTCTTT | CASSARQGARTEAFF
- | TRBD1 | TRBJ2-2 | TRBV7-2 | TGTGCCAGCAGCGACTTCCGGACAGGGGGAATCGGGGAGCTGTTTTTT | CASSDFRTGGIGELFF
- | TRBD2 | TRBJ2-1 | TRBV5-8 | TGTGCCAGCAGCCGACTAGCGGGGGGGCGATTGAATGAGCAGTTCTTC | CASSRLAGGRLNEQFF
- | - | TRBJ1-1 | TRBV5-1 | TGCGCCAGCACCCCGGGGGGAGCCACTGAAGCTTTCTTT | CASTPGGATEAFF
- | TRBD1 | TRBJ1-5 | TRBV10-3 | TGTGCCATCCGCGGGGACAGGGGGGAGCCCCAGCATTTT | CAIRGDRGEPQHF
- | - | TRBJ1-1 | TRBV9 | TGTGCCAGCAGCGTGGGGCCAGGGGATGAAGCTTTCTTT | CASSVGPGDEAFF
- | - | TRBJ1-5 | TRBV9 | TGTGCCAGCGGTCAGGGGAATCAGCCCCAGCATTTT | CASGQGNQPQHF
- | TRBD1 | TRBJ1-1 | TRBV29-1 | TGCAGCGGTGACAGGGGGAACACTGAAGCTTTCTTT | CSGDRGNTEAFF
- | - | TRBJ1-1 | TRBV5-1 | TGCGCCAGCAGCGAGGTCGGGACTGAAGCTTTCTTT | CASSEVGTEAFF
- | - | TRBJ2-1 | TRBV19 | TGTGCCAGTAGTATAGATCAGTACAATGAGCAGTTCTTC | CASSIDQYNEQFF
- | - | TRBJ2-7 | TRBV5-1 | TGCGCCAGCAGCTTGGCCGGCACAGGGTTCGAGCAGTACTTC | CASSLAGTGFEQYF
few | TRBD1 | TRBJ1-2 | TRBV7-2 | TGTGCCAGCAGCAGGGCCGGGACAGGATTAGGTGGCTACACCTTC | CASSRAGTGLGGYTF
- | - | TRBJ1-1 | TRBV29-1 | TGCAGCGTTGAATATCATCGGACAGAGGTTCGTATGAACACTGAAGCTTTCTTT | CSVEYHRTEVRMNTEAFF
- | - | TRBJ1-2 | TRBV20-1 | TGCAGTGCTATCCCTAACGGCTACACCTTC | CSAIPNGYTF
few | TRBD1 | TRBJ1-2 | TRBV5-4 | TGTGCCAGCAGCACCTGGACAGGGAGAGATGGCTACACCTTC | CASSTWTGRDGYTF
- | - | TRBJ2-5 | TRBV6-1 | TGTGCCAGCAGTGAGAGGGGGCAAGAGACCCAGTACTTC | CASSERGQETQYF
- | - | TRBJ1-2 | TRBV29-1 | TGCAGCGTTCTAGGACAGAACTATGGCTACACCTTC | CSVLGQNYGYTF
- | - | TRBJ1-1 | TRBV7-8 | TGTGCCAGCAGCTTAATAAGCGCCATGAACACTGAAGCTTTCTTT | CASSLISAMNTEAFF
- | - | TRBJ1-3 | TRBV18 | TGTGCCAGCTCACCCATGGCCGGAACTAGCTCTGGAAACACCATATATTTT | CASSPMAGTSSGNTIYF
- | TRBD1 | TRBJ2-2 | TRBV7-3 | TGTGCCAGCAGCCCGCGGACAGGGCAGACCGGGGAGCTGTTTTTT | CASSPRTGQTGELFF
- | - | TRBJ1-1 | TRBV5-1 | TGCGCCAGCGGCCCAGGGCGGATGAACACTGAAGCTTTCTTT | CASGPGRMNTEAFF
- | - | TRBJ2-1 | TRBV10-2 | TGCGCCACGCGGCCCGGCGCTAGCTCCTACAATGAGCAGTTCTTC | CATRPGASSYNEQFF
- | TRBD1 | TRBJ1-6 | TRBV27 | TGTGCCAGCAGTGACCTCACAGGGGTTATTTACTTT | CASSDLTGVIYF
- | TRBD1 | TRBJ1-2 | TRBV18 | TGTGCCAGCTCACCACTGGTGGGGGACAGGGAAGGCTACACCTTC | CASSPLVGDREGYTF
once | - | TRBJ1-6 | TRBV3-1/TRBV3-2 | TGTGCCAGCAGCCTCCCGGGGTCCATTTCACCCCTCCACTTT | CASSLPGSISPLHF
- | - | TRBJ2-1 | TRBV9 | TGTGCCAGCAGCGTCTCAGGTGTTGCCTACAATGAGCAGTTCTTC | CASSVSGVAYNEQFF
once | - | TRBJ1-2 | TRBV27 | TGTGCCAGCAGTTTTGGCGGGGGCCGAGTTTATGGCTACACCTTC | CASSFGGGRVYGYTF
- | TRBD1 | TRBJ1-2 | TRBV2 | TGTGCCAGCAGCCCGAGGACAGGGGGGAATGGCTACACCTTC | CASSPRTGGNGYTF
- | - | TRBJ1-5 | TRBV6-5 | TGTGCCAGCAGTTACTCCAGGGCCAGCACTCAGCCCCAGCATTTT | CASSYSRASTQPQHF
- | - | TRBJ1-4 | TRBV19 | TGTGCCAGTACCTTCGGCCCAGGGCCTAATGAAAAACTGTTTTTT | CASTFGPGPNEKLFF
- | TRBD2 | TRBJ2-5 | TRBV5-1 | TGCGCCAGCAGCTTTACTAGCGGGGCCCAAGAGACCCAGTACTTC | CASSFTSGAQETQYF
once | TRBD1 | TRBJ2-3 | TRBV5-1 | TGCGCCAGCAGCCCCTCGACAGGGCCCTCCACAGATACGCAGTATTTT | CASSPSTGPSTDTQYF
- | - | TRBJ2-7 | TRBV6-1 | TGTGCCAGCAGTGAACGGTCGTACTCCTACGAGCAGTACTTC | CASSERSYSYEQYF
- | TRBD1 | TRBJ2-3 | TRBV24-1 | TGTGCCTCCCGGGACAGGGACACAGATACGCAGTATTTT | CASRDRDTDTQYF
- | TRBD1 | TRBJ2-2 | TRBV6-6 | TGTGCCAGCAGTTACGGGACAGGGCCCACCGGGGAGCTGTTTTTT | CASSYGTGPTGELFF
- | - | TRBJ2-7 | TRBV7-2 | TGTGCCAGCAGCACCACTTACGGACAGACCTACTCCTACGAGCAGTACTTC | CASSTTYGQTYSYEQYF